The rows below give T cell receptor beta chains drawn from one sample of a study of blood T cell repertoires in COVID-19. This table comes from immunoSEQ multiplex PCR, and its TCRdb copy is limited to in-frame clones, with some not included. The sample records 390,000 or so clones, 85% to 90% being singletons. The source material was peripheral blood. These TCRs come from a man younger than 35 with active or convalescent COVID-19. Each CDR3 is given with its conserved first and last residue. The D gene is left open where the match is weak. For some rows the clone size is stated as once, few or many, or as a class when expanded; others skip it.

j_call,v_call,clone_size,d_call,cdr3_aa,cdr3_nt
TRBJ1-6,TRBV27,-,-,CASSFRGINSPLHF,TGTGCCAGCAGTTTCAGGGGAATCAATTCACCCCTCCACTTT
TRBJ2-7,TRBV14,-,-,CASSKSPEQYF,TGTGCCAGCAGTAAAAGCCCGGAGCAGTACTTC
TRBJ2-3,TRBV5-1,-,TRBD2,CASSLDSGGGTDTQYF,TGCGCCAGCAGCTTGGATAGCGGGGGGGGCACAGATACGCAGTATTTT
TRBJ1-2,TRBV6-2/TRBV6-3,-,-,CASSLDSLRYGYTF,TGTGCCAGCAGTCTCGACAGTCTCCGCTATGGCTACACCTTC
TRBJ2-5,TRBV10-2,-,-,CASTRLVWETQYF,TGCGCCAGCACTAGACTAGTATGGGAGACCCAGTACTTC
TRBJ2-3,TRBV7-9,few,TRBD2,CASSITSVDTQYF,TGTGCCAGCAGCATCACTAGCGTGGATACGCAGTATTTT
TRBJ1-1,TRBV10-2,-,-,CASSDWTDYTEAFF,TGCGCCAGCAGTGACTGGACAGATTACACTGAAGCTTTCTTT
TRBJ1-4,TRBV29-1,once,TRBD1,CSVWDSRGGKLFF,TGCAGCGTATGGGACAGTCGGGGGGGAAAACTGTTTTTT
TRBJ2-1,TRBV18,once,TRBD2,CASSPSGLADTGEQFF,TGTGCCAGCTCACCATCGGGACTAGCGGATACAGGTGAGCAGTTCTTC
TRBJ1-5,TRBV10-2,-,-,CASRDDGGGQPQHF,TGCGCCAGCAGAGATGACGGAGGAGGGCAGCCCCAGCATTTT
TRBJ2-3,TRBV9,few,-,CASSVDSGYTDTQYF,TGTGCCAGCAGCGTAGACAGCGGTTACACAGATACGCAGTATTTT
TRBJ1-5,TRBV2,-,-,CASSDPGNQPQHF,TGTGCCAGCAGTGACCCGGGGAATCAGCCCCAGCATTTT
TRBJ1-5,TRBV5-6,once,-,CASSLVRAGNQPQHF,TGTGCCAGCAGCTTGGTGCGGGCCGGCAATCAGCCCCAGCATTTT
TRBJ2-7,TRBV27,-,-,CASSFSRASSYEQYF,TGTGCCAGCAGTTTCAGCAGGGCGAGCTCCTACGAGCAGTACTTC
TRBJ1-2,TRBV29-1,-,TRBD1,CSVEGTGGGYTF,TGCAGCGTTGAAGGGACAGGGGGCGGCTACACCTTC
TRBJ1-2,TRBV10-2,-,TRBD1,CASRGPLRDRQDYGYTF,TGCGCCAGCAGAGGCCCCTTGCGGGACAGGCAGGACTATGGCTACACCTTC
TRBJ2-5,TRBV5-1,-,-,CASSRGSRGGETQYF,TGCGCCAGCAGCCGGGGTTCACGGGGAGGAGAGACCCAGTACTTC
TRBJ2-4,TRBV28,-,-,CASSFIRGAKNIQYF,TGTGCCAGCAGTTTTATAAGGGGGGCCAAAAACATTCAGTACTTC
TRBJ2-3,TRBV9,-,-,CASSTTGSTDTQYF,TGTGCCAGCAGCACTACGGGAAGCACAGATACGCAGTATTTT
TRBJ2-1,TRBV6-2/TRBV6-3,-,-,CASSYSIPSAREQFF,TGTGCCAGCAGTTACTCGATTCCTAGCGCGCGGGAGCAGTTCTTC
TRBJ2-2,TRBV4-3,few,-,CASSQEIQPETGELFF,TGCGCCAGCAGCCAAGAAATACAGCCAGAGACCGGGGAGCTGTTTTTT
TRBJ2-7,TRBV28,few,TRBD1,CASSLGDRVMYYEQYF,TGTGCCAGCAGTTTGGGGGACAGGGTCATGTACTACGAGCAGTACTTC
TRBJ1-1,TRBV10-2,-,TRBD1,CASRYTGGADTEAFF,TGCGCCAGCAGATATACAGGGGGCGCGGACACTGAAGCTTTCTTT
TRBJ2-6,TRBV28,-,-,CASSPRGSGANVLTF,TGTGCCAGCAGCCCTCGGGGGTCTGGGGCCAACGTGCTGACTTTC
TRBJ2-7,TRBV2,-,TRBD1,CASSLVDRALEQYF,TGTGCCAGCAGTTTGGTCGACAGGGCCCTTGAGCAGTACTTC
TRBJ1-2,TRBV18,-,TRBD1,CASSPRDRQNYTF,TGTGCCAGCTCACCAAGGGACAGACAAAACTACACCTTC
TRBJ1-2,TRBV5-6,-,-,CASRMVTRDSYGYTF,TGTGCCAGCAGGATGGTAACCCGGGACTCTTATGGCTACACCTTC
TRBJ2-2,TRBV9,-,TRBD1,CASSVGRQGSTGELFF,TGTGCCAGCAGCGTGGGTCGACAGGGTAGCACCGGGGAGCTGTTTTTT
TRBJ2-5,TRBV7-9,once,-,CASSLRVSETQYF,TGTGCCAGCAGCCTGAGGGTTAGCGAGACCCAGTACTTC
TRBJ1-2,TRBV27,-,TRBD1,CASSPTATGNYGYTF,TGTGCCAGCAGTCCGACGGCGACAGGGAACTATGGCTACACCTTC
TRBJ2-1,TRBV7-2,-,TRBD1,CASSSDRAYNEQFF,TGTGCCAGCAGCTCAGACAGGGCTTACAATGAGCAGTTCTTC
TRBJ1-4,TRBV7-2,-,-,CASSRQGSTNEKLFF,TGTGCCAGCAGCCGCCAGGGGTCAACTAATGAAAAACTGTTTTTT
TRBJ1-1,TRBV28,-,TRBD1,CASSPLDRGRLEAFF,TGTGCCAGCAGTCCGCTGGACAGGGGAAGGCTTGAAGCTTTCTTT
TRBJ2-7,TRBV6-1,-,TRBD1,CASSPGTVSYEQYF,TGTGCCAGCAGCCCCGGGACAGTCTCCTACGAGCAGTACTTC
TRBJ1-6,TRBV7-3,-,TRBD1,CASSLWAGGNSPLHF,TGTGCCAGCAGCTTATGGGCAGGGGGCAATTCACCCCTCCACTTT
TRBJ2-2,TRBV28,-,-,CASSLAGDTGELFF,TGTGCCAGCAGTTTAGCAGGGGATACCGGGGAGCTGTTTTTT
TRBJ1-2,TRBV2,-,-,CASSFQQGTYGYTF,TGTGCCAGCAGTTTCCAACAGGGTACCTATGGCTACACCTTC
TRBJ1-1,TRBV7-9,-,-,CASSLVVGAVTEAFF,TGTGCCAGCAGCTTAGTTGTAGGGGCCGTCACTGAAGCTTTCTTT
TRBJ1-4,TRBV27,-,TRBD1,CASSLSGTEVGKLFF,TGTGCCAGCAGTTTATCCGGGACAGAAGTGGGAAAACTGTTTTTT
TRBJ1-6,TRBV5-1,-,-,CASSLDSGEGSPLHF,TGCGCCAGCAGCTTGGATTCAGGGGAAGGATCACCCCTCCACTTT
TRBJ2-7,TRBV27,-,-,CASSLSGQGAYEQYF,TGTGCCAGCAGTTTGTCTGGACAAGGAGCCTACGAGCAGTACTTC
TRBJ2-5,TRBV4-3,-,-,CASSQVGPQETQYF,TGCGCCAGCAGCCAAGTTGGGCCACAAGAGACCCAGTACTTC
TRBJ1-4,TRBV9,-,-,CASSVDGGGAEKLFF,TGTGCCAGCAGCGTAGATGGGGGCGGCGCTGAAAAACTGTTTTTT
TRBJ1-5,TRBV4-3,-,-,CASSQEIPPGRWQPQHF,TGCGCCAGCAGCCAAGAAATCCCCCCAGGGCGGTGGCAGCCCCAGCATTTT
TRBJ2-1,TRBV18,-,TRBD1,CASSVQGQANNEQFF,TGTGCCAGCTCAGTGCAGGGACAGGCCAACAATGAGCAGTTCTTC
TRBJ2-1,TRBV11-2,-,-,CASSLVSLGDWEQFF,TGTGCCAGCAGCTTAGTGAGTCTAGGAGATTGGGAGCAGTTCTTC
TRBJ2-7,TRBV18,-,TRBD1,CASSSGQAFPEQYF,TGTGCCAGCTCATCAGGACAGGCCTTCCCCGAGCAGTACTTC